The sequence of this T cell receptor (beta chain) was determined in a study of blood T cell repertoires in COVID-19. Here immunoSEQ multiplex PCR was the method, and the copy in TCRdb shows in-frame clones only, minus some. The table includes approximately 350,000 clones, less than 90% detected once. The CDR3 is 17 amino acids. The V and J ends lost 2 bases and 6 bases, in that order; junction bases with no gene match: 15. Germline loops: CDR1 LGHNA, CDR2 YNFKEQ. Input material: PBMCs or T cells enriched from blood (not recorded which). This chain links TRBV4-2 with TRBJ1-2; 7 bases are shared with TRBD1. This TCR derives from a woman between 50 and 59 years old who had recovered from COVID-19. CDR3 coding DNA: TGTGCCAGCAGCCAATGGCAGGGGGATGTATGGGGGGATGGCTACACCTTC. This encodes CASSQWQGDVWGDGYTF.